This T cell receptor beta chain was recorded in a study of radiotherapy plus CTLA-4 blockade in lung cancer. Looking at the study overall: Disease control was achieved by just over 30% of patients, and objective responses by about 19%.

The repertoire was sequenced with immunoSEQ multiplex PCR; TCRdb's copy has only in-frame clones and lacks some. The sample holds tens of thousands of clones, over 70% seen once. V shed 6 bases, J shed 7 bases, and the junction held 5 bases outside the gene matches. Germline assignment: CDR1 MNHEY and CDR2 SMNVEV (reference sequence). The CDR3 is 12 residues long. With respect to this clone: Its antigen is currently unknown.

Findings and caveats of the study: TCR clones originating in tumors grew in number in blood after radiotherapy plus ipilimumab.

The chain combines TRBV27 with TRBJ2-7; 8 positions match TRBD1. The source material was peripheral blood, sampled from a patient treated with radiotherapy plus ipilimumab. This sequence was found in a human donor with non-small cell lung cancer that progressed on radiotherapy plus ipilimumab. In DNA form, the CDR3 reads TGTGCCAGCAGCCTAGACAGGGGAGAGCAGTACTTC. It codes for CASSLDRGEQYF.